This paragraph covers one T cell receptor (beta chain) sequence. What it binds is not known. The V gene's germline CDR1 is KGHSH and CDR2 LQKENI. Deletions cut 1 base from V and 4 bases from J, with 7 bases between. The CDR3 sequence is 13 residues long. This entry is derived from a study of T cell responses to AZD1222 COVID-19 vaccine. TCRdb's copy holds only in-frame clones and misses some; the assay was immunoSEQ multiplex PCR. The sample shows about 210,000 clones, almost 95% of them seen only once. Study observations and caveats: Across the whole spike, CD4 TCRs peaked at regions 160-218 and 743-854. Donor demographics were predominantly white British with a female majority; clonal diversity may be underestimated.

The clonotype comes from an adult in good health. The sequencing used peripheral blood, collected on day 0 of AZD1222 vaccination. The chain recombines TRBV18 with TRBJ1-1; D call uncertain. CDR3 in DNA: TGTGCCAGCTCACCACGAACGGGCACTGAAGCTTTCTTT. It is translated as CASSPRTGTEAFF.